The 14 T cell receptor beta chains presented below share a single source sample, sequenced in a study of siplizumab effects on memory and regulatory T cells (dated by TCRdb to about 2019). The method behind the library was the immunoSEQ multiplex PCR assay. TCRdb limited this immuneACCESS table to in-frame rearrangements with V and J called. A share of clones is missing; checked studies link under half to unresolved V genes, and the rest is unexplained. The sample includes about 100,000 clones, with around 95% observed a single time. Around 0.6% of the sample is in the top ten clones. Specimen: Tregs sorted from blood. These receptors were obtained from a human donor in good health.

The chain couples TRBV6-6 to TRBJ2-5; 7 positions agree with TRBD1. The DNA end is more similar to TRBJ2-7, so the J call may be wrong. CDR3 length: 14 amino acids. The germline V gene has CDR1 MNHNY and CDR2 SVGAGI (reference sequence). The CDR3 reads CASSYFDRVYEQYF. The CDR3 DNA sequence: TGTGCCAGCAGTTACTTTGACAGGGTCTACGAGCAGTACTTC.

The gene calls are TRBV10-2 and TRBJ1-5, with D unresolved. V was cut by 4 bases and J by 0 bases, with 7 bases left in between. Germline assignment: CDR1 WSHSY and CDR2 SAAADI. The CDR3 is made up of 14 amino acids. The CDR3 region is CASSAANSNQPQHF. DNA of the CDR3: TGCGCCAGCAGTGCCGCGAATAGCAATCAGCCCCAGCATTTT.

The V and J genes are TRBV21-1 and TRBJ1-5; the D call TRBD1 from the table was never checked on the DNA. TRBV21-1 is designated a pseudogene. The CDR3 is made up of 15 amino acids. CDR3 in amino acids: CASSDRDRAYEPQHF. CDR3 DNA: TGTGCCAGCAGCGACCGGGACAGGGCCTATGAGCCCCAGCATTTT.

The rearrangement uses TRBV27 and TRBJ1-2; D is unresolved. The germline gives CDR1 MNHEY, CDR2 SMNVEV (reference sequence). The CDR3 has 15 amino acids. V was cut by 3 bases and J by 7 bases, with 18 bases left in between. Here the CDR3 reads CASSFLRGSGSGYTF. CDR3 DNA: TGTGCCAGCAGTTTCCTCAGAGGGAGCGGCAGTGGCTACACCTTC.

J is TRBJ2-3 and V is TRBV7-3; no reliable D call. The CDR3 spans 14 residues. Germline V gene lookup returns CDR1 SGHTA and CDR2 FQGTGA. V shed 5 bases and J shed 4 bases, with 13 bases lying between them. CDR3 nucleotides: TGTGCCAGCAGCCCCGGGTTAGCAGCAGATACGCAGTATTTT. This sequence encodes CASSPGLAADTQYF. The full variable domain, rest sourced from reference TRBV7-3 and TRBJ2-3, is GAGVSQTPSNKVTEKGKYVELRCDPISGHTALYWYRQSLGQGPEFLIYFQGTGAADDSGLPNDRFFAVRPEGSVSTLKIQRTERGDSAVYLCASSPGLAADTQYFGPGTRLTVL.

J is TRBJ2-1 and V is TRBV27; D gene ambiguous. Germline CDR1 and CDR2: MNHEY and SMNVEV (reference sequence). The V end was cut by 8 bases, the J end by 5 bases, with 19 bases between. The CDR3 totals 15 residues. CDR3 in DNA: TGTGCCAGCTCTTGGGCTGGTGGTGCGGACAATGAGCAGTTCTTC. This encodes CASSWAGGADNEQFF.

The J gene is TRBJ1-1, the V gene TRBV19; D is perhaps TRBD1 (6 bases). V was pared by 3 bases and J by 1 base, with 12 bases between. CDR1 is LNHDA, CDR2 SQIVND, per germline (reference sequence). This CDR3 is 15 amino acids long. The CDR3 nucleotides are TGTGCCAGTAGTATTGGGGACACGGGGAACACTGAAGCTTTCTTT. Amino acid sequence: CASSIGDTGNTEAFF.

The chain recombines TRBV6-1 with TRBJ2-3; D is uncertain. The CDR3 has 11 residues. V was cut by 7 bases and J by 10 bases, with 12 bases left in between. Per the germline V gene, CDR1 is MNHNS and CDR2 is SASEGT. The CDR3, as DNA: TGTGCCAGCAATACAGCTACGGCGCAGTATTTT. This codes for CASNTATAQYF.

This chain joins TRBV9 and TRBJ2-3; tentatively, D is TRBD2 (7 bases). Trimming shortened V by 0 bases and J by 1 base, and 27 bases separated the two germline ends. CDR1 is SGDLS, CDR2 YYNGEE, per germline. CDR3 length equals 21 residues. CDR3 DNA: TGTGCCAGCAGCGTAGGTAGCCCCCAGGGGAGGCGGGAGTGGCGCACAGATACGCAGTATTTT. It yields the protein CASSVGSPQGRREWRTDTQYF.

V gene TRBV19 combines with J gene TRBJ2-2, with D maybe TRBD1 (6 bases). V lost 2 bases and J 6 bases, leaving 13 bases between the germline ends. The CDR3 totals 15 residues. CDR1 and CDR2 (germline): LNHDA, SQIVND (reference sequence). The CDR3 region has the DNA TGTGCCAGTAGTATACTACAGGGTATTCCCGGGGAGCTGTTTTTT. Encoded protein: CASSILQGIPGELFF.

The chain carries TRBV7-9 and TRBJ2-1; D perhaps matches TRBD2 (6 bases). The CDR3 is 12 amino acids. Germline V CDR1 and CDR2: SEHNR, FQNEAQ (reference sequence). The V gene lost 2 bases and the J gene lost 13 bases, with 12 bases spanning the gap. The chain's CDR3 is CASSLNSGVQFF. CDR3 DNA: TGTGCCAGCAGCTTAAATTCGGGGGTACAGTTCTTC. The whole variable domain, filled in from reference TRBV7-9 and TRBJ2-1, reads DTGVSQNPRHKITKRGQNVTFRCDPISEHNRLYWYRQTLGQGPEFLTYFQNEAQLEKSRLLSDRFSAERPKGSFSTLEIQRTEQGDSAMYLCASSLNSGVQFFGPGTRLTVL.

This clone was seen just once. The chain employs TRBV28 and TRBJ2-7; the D gene is possibly TRBD2 (6 bases). The CDR3 consists of 14 residues. V was cut by 8 bases and J by 2 bases, with 16 bases left in between. Germline V gene sequence: CDR1 MDHEN, CDR2 SYDVKM. The CDR3 here is CASGRSGTPYEQYF. In DNA, the CDR3 is TGTGCCAGCGGCCGATCCGGGACTCCCTACGAGCAGTACTTC.

This clone was seen only once. The V gene is TRBV5-1, the J gene TRBJ2-1; TRBD2 agrees at 8 bases. The germline CDR1 and CDR2 sequences are SGHRS and YFSETQ. Trimming took 3 bases from V and 8 from J; bases not matched to a gene: 13. CDR3 length: 16 residues. The CDR3 DNA reads as TGCGCCAGCAGCTCTGCAGCTAGCGGGTGGGGCGATGAGCAGTTCTTC. Protein sequence: CASSSAASGWGDEQFF.

This rearrangement joins TRBV2 to TRBJ1-1, with a possible D match to TRBD1 (6 bases). Trimming removed 2 bases from V and 4 bases from J, with 20 bases in between. Germline V lookup: CDR1 SNHLY, CDR2 FYNNEI. This CDR3 is built from 17 residues. This CDR3 reads CASSELLGFTGRTEAFF. CDR3 nucleotides: TGTGCCAGCAGTGAACTCTTGGGCTTTACAGGGCGCACTGAAGCTTTCTTT.